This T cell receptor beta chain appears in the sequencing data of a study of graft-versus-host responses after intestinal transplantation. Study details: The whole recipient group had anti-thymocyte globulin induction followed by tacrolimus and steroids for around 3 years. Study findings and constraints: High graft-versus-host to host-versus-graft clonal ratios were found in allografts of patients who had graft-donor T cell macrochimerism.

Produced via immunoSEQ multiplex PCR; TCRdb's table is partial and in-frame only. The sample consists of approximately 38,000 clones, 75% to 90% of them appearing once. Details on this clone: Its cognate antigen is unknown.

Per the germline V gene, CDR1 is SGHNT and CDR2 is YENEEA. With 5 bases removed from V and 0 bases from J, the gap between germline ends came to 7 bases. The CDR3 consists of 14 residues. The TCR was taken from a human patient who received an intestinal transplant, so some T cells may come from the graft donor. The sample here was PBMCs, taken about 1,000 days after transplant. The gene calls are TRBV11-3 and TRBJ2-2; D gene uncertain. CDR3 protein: CASSPRANTGELFF. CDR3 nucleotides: TGTGCCAGCAGCCCCCGTGCGAACACCGGGGAGCTGTTTTTT.